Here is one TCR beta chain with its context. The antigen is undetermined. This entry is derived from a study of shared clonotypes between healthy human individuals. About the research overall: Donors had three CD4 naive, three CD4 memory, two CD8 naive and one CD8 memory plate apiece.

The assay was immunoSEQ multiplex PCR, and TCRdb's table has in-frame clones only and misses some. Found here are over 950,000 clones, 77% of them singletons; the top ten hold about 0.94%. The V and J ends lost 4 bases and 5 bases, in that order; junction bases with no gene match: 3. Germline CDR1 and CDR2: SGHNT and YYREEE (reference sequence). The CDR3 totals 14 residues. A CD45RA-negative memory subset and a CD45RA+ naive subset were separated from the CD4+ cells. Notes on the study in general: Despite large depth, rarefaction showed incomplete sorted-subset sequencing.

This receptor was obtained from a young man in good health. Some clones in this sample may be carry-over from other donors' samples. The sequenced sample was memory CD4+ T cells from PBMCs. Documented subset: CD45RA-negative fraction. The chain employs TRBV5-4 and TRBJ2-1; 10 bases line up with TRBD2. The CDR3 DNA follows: TGTGCCAGCAGCCAACTAGCGGGAAACAATGAGCAGTTCTTC. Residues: CASSQLAGNNEQFF.